This TCR beta chain is from a study of blood T cell repertoires in COVID-19. Study-level background: Nucleic acid was either cDNA or gDNA, and it came from T cells, B-cell-depleted T cells, or PBMCs.

This CDR3 has 12 residues. The V end was cut by 3 bases, the J end by 7 bases, with 9 bases between. CDR1 is LGHDT and CDR2 is YNNKEL in the germline V gene (reference sequence). This clone was seen only once. Per the study methods: Cell counts per sample came from amplifying reference gene primers. Measured with immunoSEQ multiplex PCR; TCRdb has only the in-frame clones, and not every one. The V and J calls and the clone size are those of that table, but D and trimming were determined from the DNA. The sample has about 220,000 clones; 80% to 90% are singletons. This chain connects TRBV3-1 (or the pseudogene TRBV3-2) to TRBJ1-1, with D maybe TRBD1 (5 bases). The source material was peripheral blood. The sequence was collected from a man aged 45-60 years with active or convalescent COVID-19. CDR3 amino acids: CASSQGLSEAFF. CDR3 sequence (DNA): TGTGCCAGCAGCCAGGGGCTGAGTGAAGCTTTCTTT.